The source of this TCR beta chain is a study of metastatic and nonmetastatic thyroid tumors. MiXCR re-clonotyped the PCR reads for TCRdb. The table has about 39,000 clones, about 20% seen once. Germline V gene data show CDR1 as LNHNV and CDR2 as YYDKDF (reference sequence). The CDR3 runs 13 residues. Prior to thyroid surgery, none of the patients had received any treatment. Study-level points and caveats: The reported finding was significantly higher TCR beta diversity in malignant thyroid tumors relative to benign nodules, in blood and tumor.

In regard to this clone: Its antigen remains unknown. A much larger clone is a single base away; this may be a read error. Different DNA sequences within this sample yield the same CDR3.

This chain uses TRBV15 with TRBJ1-2, with D unclear. The source is a female donor with papillary thyroid cancer or a benign thyroid nodule (not recorded which). Some clones in this sample may be carry-over from other donors' samples. Material for sequencing was tumor tissue. The CDR3 DNA is TGTGCCACCAGCACCCTTCTGGCGGATGGCTACACATTC. Translation: CATSTLLADGYTF.